The rows below give T cell receptor beta chains drawn from one sample of a study of blood T cell repertoires in COVID-19. Here immunoSEQ multiplex PCR was the method, and the copy in TCRdb shows in-frame clones only, minus some. The sample shows 350,000 to 400,000 clones, 91% of them seen only once. Specimen: PBMCs or T cells enriched from blood (not recorded which). These receptors originate from a woman aged 35 to 49 who had been exposed to COVID-19. Each CDR3 is given with its conserved first and last residue. Fields, in order: J gene, V gene, CDR3 protein.

TRBJ1-2 | TRBV5-6 | CASSSDRGVYGYTF
TRBJ2-7 | TRBV5-8 | CASSLITVTVYEQYF
TRBJ1-1 | TRBV10-1 | CASSETRQGRVTREAFF
TRBJ1-1 | TRBV7-9 | CASSSSDTEAFF
TRBJ2-1 | TRBV12-5 | CASGPVQGIRAYNEQFF
TRBJ2-6 | TRBV29-1 | CSVDGTGRNSGANVLTF
TRBJ2-1 | TRBV30 | CAWGAFNNEQFF
TRBJ2-7 | TRBV29-1 | CSVSPGALEQYF
TRBJ1-2 | TRBV2 | CASKGQFYGYTF
TRBJ2-1 | TRBV7-8 | CASSLKTSGDSSYNAQFF
TRBJ1-6 | TRBV19 | CASSIPTDSPLHF